This T cell receptor (beta chain) originates from a study of sequential checkpoint blockade in melanoma. Study at large: Randomization was 1:1 between first-line nivolumab→ipilimumab and ipilimumab→nivolumab.

Treatment: randomized to nivolumab then ipilimumab (arm A) or the reverse (arm B). No patient had prior DNA-damaging chemotherapy. Sorted cells were live CD3+CD8+, lacking CD19 and CD56, from PBMCs. The assay was immunoSEQ multiplex PCR, and TCRdb's table has in-frame clones only and misses some. Of 21,000 or so clones in the sample, approximately 81% were seen once. The CDR3 spans 15 residues. The V gene is TRBV21-1, the J gene TRBJ1-2; the table's D call of TRBD1 was not tested on the DNA. TRBV21-1 counts as a pseudogene. The clonotype was recovered from a human donor with melanoma. The sample in question was CD8+ T cells sorted from blood (inferred from file names), obtained from a patient given nivolumab and ipilimumab in sequence. CDR3 loop: CASSSRTGGDYGYTF. DNA of the CDR3: TGTGCCAGCAGCTCCCGGACAGGGGGCGACTATGGCTACACCTTC.